The entry that follows covers one T cell receptor beta chain sequence. This record comes from a study of hypomethylating agent response in myelodysplastic syndrome. Produced via immunoSEQ multiplex PCR; TCRdb's table is partial and in-frame only. The sample yields about 7,200 clones, more than 85% seen once. The source is a human donor with myelodysplastic syndrome. The sample here was bone marrow, taken before or after starting hypomethylating agent treatment for myelodysplastic syndrome (not recorded which).

CDR3 region: CAWSAYPGRPKGEQYF. DNA for the CDR3: TGTGCCTGGAGTGCTTACCCCGGGAGGCCAAAGGGGGAGCAGTACTTC. The gene calls are TRBV30 and TRBJ2-5; D is perhaps TRBD2 (7 bases). CDR1 and CDR2 from the germline V gene are GTSNPN and SVGIG (reference sequence). V gave up 1 base and J gave up 11 bases, with 26 bases separating them. The CDR3 length is 16 residues. Supplemented by reference TRBV30 and TRBJ2-5, the full variable domain reads SQTIHQWPATLVQPVGSPLSLECTVEGTSNPNLYWYRQAAGRGLQLLFYSVGIGQISSEVPQNLSASRPQDRQFILSSKKLLLSDSGFYLCAWSAYPGRPKGEQYFGPGTRLLVL.